This T cell receptor (beta chain) originates from a study of cytomegalovirus exposure and HLA in healthy donors. Looking at the study overall: Earlier work reported approximately 100 million unique TCR beta sequences from 150 million to 200 million T cells.

PCR amplification relied on 60 Vbeta primers (plus 13 Jbeta primers). TCRdb's table, derived via immunoSEQ multiplex PCR, lists solely in-frame clones and lacks some. The sample yields 100,000 to 150,000 clones, roughly two thirds seen once. Study-wide findings and caveats: The authors enumerated over 150 TCR beta chains as linked to cytomegalovirus. HLA allele associations emerged for some 16,000 TCR beta sequences in a later analysis, at 0.05 false discovery rate.

CDR3 length: 15 amino acids. V was clipped by 2 bases and J by 3 bases; unmatched bases: 5. CDR1 and CDR2 from the germline V gene are KGHSH and LQKENI. With regard to this clone: The antigen is unknown.

At collection, donors were nominally healthy, but unrecorded immune exposures were probable. V is TRBV18 and J is TRBJ2-7; 9 bases match TRBD1. Material: PBMCs. The TCR sequence derives from a man in his thirties or forties in good health and CMV-seropositive. The DNA for the CDR3 is TGTGCCAGCTCACCAAGGACAGGGGCCAGCTACGAGCAGTACTTC. Translation gives CASSPRTGASYEQYF.